This T cell receptor (beta chain) came from a study of T cell responses to AZD1222 COVID-19 vaccine. Study outcomes and limitations: Regions left unmutated in variants are reportedly the target of nearly half of spike-specific TCRs. Spike-specific TCR breadth and depth both grew after two AZD1222 doses. Repertoires were collected only later (after the peak T cell response had occurred).

The germline V gene has CDR1 SQVTM and CDR2 ANQGSEA. V lost 7 bases and J lost 5; bases outside the gene matches: 19. This CDR3 comprises 17 residues. A remark on this clone: The antigen remains undetermined.

Clones were read by immunoSEQ multiplex PCR, and TCRdb kept only the in-frame ones, dropping some. The repertoire holds 180,000 or so clones, with approximately 90% as singletons. This clonotype was obtained from an adult who received the AZD1222 COVID-19 vaccine. The rearrangement joins TRBV29-1 to TRBJ1-2; 10 bases agree with TRBD1. Material: peripheral blood, obtained 28 days after the second AZD1222 dose. CDR3 in amino acids: CSARVGTGAGQGYGYTF. The CDR3, as DNA: TGCAGCGCCCGAGTGGGGACAGGGGCTGGTCAAGGGTATGGCTACACCTTC. The full variable domain, rest sourced from reference TRBV29-1 and TRBJ1-2, is SAVISQKPSRDICQRGTSLTIQCQVDSQVTMMFWYRQQPGQSLTLIATANQGSEATYESGFVIDKFPISRPNLTFSTLTVSNMSPEDSSIYLCSARVGTGAGQGYGYTFGSGTRLTVV.